This T cell receptor beta chain was obtained from a study of shared clonotypes between healthy human individuals. Study-level background: Per-donor plates numbered three CD4 naive, three CD4 memory, two CD8 naive and one CD8 memory.

As processed by the authors: Filtering differed because ImmunoSEQ produced junction-only sequences that carried no quality scores. Measured with immunoSEQ multiplex PCR; TCRdb has only the in-frame clones, and not every one. The D gene and trimming were derived from the DNA, and the V and J assignments and clone size from that table. The table includes roughly 2.5 million clones, roughly nine tenths detected once. V shed 3 bases, J shed 4 bases, and the junction held 10 bases outside the gene matches. Germline CDR1 reads WNHNN; CDR2 reads SYGVQD (reference sequence). The CDR3 is made up of 17 amino acids. A word on this clone: Its antigen is as yet unknown.

Study-level results: Generation probabilities of non-shared clonotypes were lower (relative to those shared by all four donors).

Naive CD4+ cells were CD45RA-selected; the remaining cells were memory. V usage is TRBV10-1 and J usage is TRBJ2-1; 9 nucleotides align to TRBD1. Sequencing was done on a sample of naive CD4+ T cells sorted from blood. Subset specified: CD45RA+ positively selected. The clonotype comes from a man between 18 and 29 years old in good health. The CDR3 sequence is CASSDSGQGFLYNEQFF. In DNA form, the CDR3 reads TGCGCCAGCAGTGACTCTGGACAGGGGTTTCTGTACAATGAGCAGTTCTTC.